This is a list of T cell receptor beta chains from one sample in a study of T cells in Graves' hyperthyroidism and ophthalmopathy. TCRdb re-called the multiplex PCR reads through MiXCR, storing one row per CDR3 protein. The sample records 300,000 to 450,000 distinct CDR3 sequences, 11% to 15% being singletons. The sequenced sample consisted of blood. Receptors originate from an older woman with Graves' hyperthyroidism. CDR3s include the opening cysteine and the closing phenylalanine or tryptophan. Fields, in order: J gene, D gene, V gene, clone size, CDR3 DNA, CDR3 protein. D genes are given only for firm matches. A clone size is listed for some rows: how often the clone was seen (once, few, many), or a class if it is expanded.

j_call: TRBJ2-5; d_call: .; v_call: TRBV2; clone_size: .; cdr3_nt: TGTGCCAGCAGTGAAGGGCGAAGCCAAGAGACCCAGTACTTC; cdr3_aa: CASSEGRSQETQYF
j_call: TRBJ1-1; d_call: .; v_call: TRBV9; clone_size: many; cdr3_nt: TGTGCCAGCAGCGTAGAAGGGGCAGGGAAGGCCACTGAAGCTTTCTTT; cdr3_aa: CASSVEGAGKATEAFF
j_call: TRBJ2-3; d_call: TRBD2; v_call: TRBV7-3; clone_size: many; cdr3_nt: TGTGCCAGCAGCTTGGGACTAGCGGGAGATACGCAGTATTTT; cdr3_aa: CASSLGLAGDTQYF
j_call: TRBJ1-1; d_call: .; v_call: TRBV30; clone_size: many; cdr3_nt: TGTGCCTGGAAATGGGAACGGGGGGAAGCTTTCTTT; cdr3_aa: CAWKWERGEAFF
j_call: TRBJ2-3; d_call: TRBD2; v_call: TRBV24-1; clone_size: .; cdr3_nt: TGTGCCACCAGTGATTGGCTAGCGGGGACGGGAGATACGCAGTATTTT; cdr3_aa: CATSDWLAGTGDTQYF
j_call: TRBJ1-2; d_call: .; v_call: TRBV28; clone_size: many; cdr3_nt: TGTGCCAGCACCACCGGGGGGACTCATGGCTACACCTTC; cdr3_aa: CASTTGGTHGYTF
j_call: TRBJ1-2; d_call: .; v_call: TRBV19; clone_size: .; cdr3_nt: TGTGCCAGTAGTATACCTCGGGGGGGTGGCTATGGCTACACCTTC; cdr3_aa: CASSIPRGGGYGYTF
j_call: TRBJ1-5; d_call: TRBD1; v_call: TRBV7-8; clone_size: many; cdr3_nt: TGTGCCAGCGAACTGGGACAGGGTAATCAGCCCCAGCATTTT; cdr3_aa: CASELGQGNQPQHF
j_call: TRBJ1-1; d_call: TRBD1; v_call: TRBV10-1; clone_size: .; cdr3_nt: TGCGCCAGCACCTCCGGGACAGACACTGAAGCTTTCTTT; cdr3_aa: CASTSGTDTEAFF
j_call: TRBJ2-7; d_call: .; v_call: TRBV20-1; clone_size: few; cdr3_nt: TGCAGTGAATCTTGGGCTAACGAGCAGTACTTC; cdr3_aa: CSESWANEQYF
j_call: TRBJ2-7; d_call: .; v_call: TRBV3-1; clone_size: many; cdr3_nt: TGTGCCAGCAGCCAAGGGGTCTACGAGCAGTACTTC; cdr3_aa: CASSQGVYEQYF
j_call: TRBJ2-7; d_call: .; v_call: TRBV19; clone_size: .; cdr3_nt: TGTGCCAGTAGTAGCACAGGGAGGTACGAGCAGTACTTC; cdr3_aa: CASSSTGRYEQYF
j_call: TRBJ2-7; d_call: .; v_call: TRBV12-5; clone_size: few; cdr3_nt: TGTGCTAGTGGTTTGGTACTCTACGAGCAGTACTTC; cdr3_aa: CASGLVLYEQYF
j_call: TRBJ1-1; d_call: .; v_call: TRBV7-6; clone_size: few; cdr3_nt: TGTGCCAGCAGGGGGAGGGGCGCTGAGGCTTTCTTT; cdr3_aa: CASRGRGAEAFF
j_call: TRBJ2-2; d_call: .; v_call: TRBV29-1; clone_size: .; cdr3_nt: TGCAGCGTTGAGGGATTCCTGGGAGGCGGAAACGCCGGGGAGCTGTTTTTT; cdr3_aa: CSVEGFLGGGNAGELFF
j_call: TRBJ1-1; d_call: TRBD1; v_call: TRBV4-2; clone_size: .; cdr3_nt: TGTGCCAGCAGCCAAGGGGACAGCGAAAACACTGAAGCTTTCTTT; cdr3_aa: CASSQGDSENTEAFF
j_call: TRBJ1-2; d_call: TRBD1; v_call: TRBV2; clone_size: many; cdr3_nt: TGTGCCAGCACCCCGACAGGGTCTGGCTACACCTTC; cdr3_aa: CASTPTGSGYTF
j_call: TRBJ2-2; d_call: .; v_call: TRBV5-1; clone_size: many; cdr3_nt: TGCGCCAGCAGCTTGACAAAAAGCACTCACACCGGGGAGCTGTTTTTT; cdr3_aa: CASSLTKSTHTGELFF
j_call: TRBJ2-7; d_call: .; v_call: TRBV7-9; clone_size: many; cdr3_nt: TGTGCCAGCAGCCAAATAGACGAGCAGTACTTC; cdr3_aa: CASSQIDEQYF
j_call: TRBJ2-3; d_call: .; v_call: TRBV20-1; clone_size: many; cdr3_nt: TGCAGTGCTTCCCGGGATACGCAGTATTTT; cdr3_aa: CSASRDTQYF
j_call: TRBJ2-7; d_call: TRBD2; v_call: TRBV6-2/TRBV6-3; clone_size: .; cdr3_nt: TGTGCCAGCAGTTACTTGGGGGGGGGCTACGAGCAGTACTTC; cdr3_aa: CASSYLGGGYEQYF
j_call: TRBJ1-2; d_call: TRBD1; v_call: TRBV20-1; clone_size: many; cdr3_nt: TGCAGTGCTAGAGATCCTTGGGACAGAGCTAACTATGGCTACACCTTC; cdr3_aa: CSARDPWDRANYGYTF
j_call: TRBJ2-5; d_call: .; v_call: TRBV20-1; clone_size: many; cdr3_nt: TGCAGTGCTACCATTCGGGGTTGGGACCAGTACTTC; cdr3_aa: CSATIRGWDQYF
j_call: TRBJ1-1; d_call: .; v_call: TRBV7-3; clone_size: many; cdr3_nt: TGTGCCAGCAGCTTAACCGGACGGATGAACACTGAAGCTTTCTTT; cdr3_aa: CASSLTGRMNTEAFF
j_call: TRBJ2-7; d_call: TRBD1; v_call: TRBV2; clone_size: many; cdr3_nt: TGTGCCAGCCAAGGATCCGGGACAGGGGGCCCAGCCTACGAGCAGTACTTC; cdr3_aa: CASQGSGTGGPAYEQYF
j_call: TRBJ2-5; d_call: TRBD2; v_call: TRBV2; clone_size: few; cdr3_nt: TGTGCCAGCATCCTGGGACTAGCGGGAGGGCAAGAGACCCAGTACTTC; cdr3_aa: CASILGLAGGQETQYF
j_call: TRBJ1-4; d_call: .; v_call: TRBV19; clone_size: .; cdr3_nt: TGTGCCAGTAGTATAGATTTCCTAGCCCACTCTGCAACTAATGAAAAACTGTTTTTT; cdr3_aa: CASSIDFLAHSATNEKLFF
j_call: TRBJ2-6; d_call: TRBD2; v_call: TRBV30; clone_size: .; cdr3_nt: TGTGCCACGCCGACTAGCGGAGACTCTGGGGCCAACGTCCTGACTTTC; cdr3_aa: CATPTSGDSGANVLTF
j_call: TRBJ2-4; d_call: .; v_call: TRBV6-1; clone_size: few; cdr3_nt: TGTGCCAGCAGCCGAGGTTCGGAGCGGGCCTTCCCTATTCAGTACTTC; cdr3_aa: CASSRGSERAFPIQYF
j_call: TRBJ2-7; d_call: .; v_call: TRBV24-1; clone_size: few; cdr3_nt: TGTGCCACCAGTGATCCCGTTCGGGACCAATCCTACGAGCAGTACTTC; cdr3_aa: CATSDPVRDQSYEQYF
j_call: TRBJ2-1; d_call: TRBD2; v_call: TRBV6-2/TRBV6-3; clone_size: many; cdr3_nt: TGTGCCAGCAGGTGGGGGACAAGGGCCCTTAGTCCCGGGACTAGCGGGATCGATGAGCAGTTCTTC; cdr3_aa: CASRWGTRALSPGTSGIDEQFF
j_call: TRBJ1-2; d_call: .; v_call: TRBV19; clone_size: .; cdr3_nt: TGTGCCAGTAGTATCAACCCAGGTCTCTATGGCTACACCTTC; cdr3_aa: CASSINPGLYGYTF
j_call: TRBJ2-1; d_call: .; v_call: TRBV6-1; clone_size: few; cdr3_nt: TGTGCCAGCAGACAGGGAGGGCCTGCCAATGAGCAGTTCTTC; cdr3_aa: CASRQGGPANEQFF
j_call: TRBJ1-2; d_call: .; v_call: TRBV28; clone_size: many; cdr3_nt: TGTGCCAGCAATCCTCAGGGGATCTATGGCTACACCTTC; cdr3_aa: CASNPQGIYGYTF
j_call: TRBJ1-1; d_call: .; v_call: TRBV7-9; clone_size: .; cdr3_nt: TGTGCCAGCAGCTTAGCGGAGGGAGTTGAAGCTTTCTTT; cdr3_aa: CASSLAEGVEAFF
j_call: TRBJ2-7; d_call: .; v_call: TRBV20-1; clone_size: many; cdr3_nt: TGCAGTGCTAGAGATATCCAGAGCTCCTACGAGCAGTACTTC; cdr3_aa: CSARDIQSSYEQYF
j_call: TRBJ2-6; d_call: .; v_call: TRBV6-5; clone_size: many; cdr3_nt: TGTGCCAGCAGTTACCGACCGGCCGGGGCCAACGTCCTGACTTTC; cdr3_aa: CASSYRPAGANVLTF
j_call: TRBJ1-1; d_call: .; v_call: TRBV11-3; clone_size: many; cdr3_nt: TGTGCCAGCAGCGACAGAGGGCAGACTGAAGCTTTCTTT; cdr3_aa: CASSDRGQTEAFF
j_call: TRBJ1-2; d_call: .; v_call: TRBV5-5; clone_size: .; cdr3_nt: TGTGCCAGCAGAATACAAGGAACTGGGAACTACACCTTC; cdr3_aa: CASRIQGTGNYTF
j_call: TRBJ2-2; d_call: .; v_call: TRBV4-1; clone_size: .; cdr3_nt: TGCGCCAGCCATCAGATGAACACCGGGGAGCTGTTTTTT; cdr3_aa: CASHQMNTGELFF
j_call: TRBJ2-1; d_call: TRBD2; v_call: TRBV12-3/TRBV12-4; clone_size: .; cdr3_nt: TGTGCCAGCAGTTTCCGGGCTAGCGGGAGCTATGAGCAGTTCTTC; cdr3_aa: CASSFRASGSYEQFF
j_call: TRBJ2-7; d_call: .; v_call: TRBV12-3/TRBV12-4; clone_size: many; cdr3_nt: TGTGCCAGCAGTTTTGGTCTGAGGACCTACGAGCAGTACTTC; cdr3_aa: CASSFGLRTYEQYF
j_call: TRBJ1-4; d_call: .; v_call: TRBV2; clone_size: many; cdr3_nt: TGTGCCAGCAGTGAATCTCTACCCGAGGGGGTTAACGAAAAACTGTTTTTT; cdr3_aa: CASSESLPEGVNEKLFF
j_call: TRBJ2-4; d_call: .; v_call: TRBV7-9; clone_size: .; cdr3_nt: TGTGCCAGCAGCTTAGATCGCAGGGTGGGGGCCCTAGCCAAAAACATTCAGTACTTC; cdr3_aa: CASSLDRRVGALAKNIQYF
j_call: TRBJ1-5; d_call: .; v_call: TRBV10-2; clone_size: many; cdr3_nt: TGCGCCAGCAGTGAGTCCCTAAGGGTGCGAAATCAGCCCCAGCATTTT; cdr3_aa: CASSESLRVRNQPQHF
j_call: TRBJ2-1; d_call: TRBD2; v_call: TRBV11-2; clone_size: .; cdr3_nt: TGTGCCAGCAGCTCCCGCGGGAGGGCCGGAGGCAATGAGCAGTTCTTC; cdr3_aa: CASSSRGRAGGNEQFF
j_call: TRBJ2-7; d_call: TRBD1; v_call: TRBV27; clone_size: many; cdr3_nt: TGTGCCAGCAGAGCTCAGGGGGCCTACGAGCAGTACTTC; cdr3_aa: CASRAQGAYEQYF
j_call: TRBJ2-5; d_call: .; v_call: TRBV4-1; clone_size: few; cdr3_nt: TGCGCCAGCAGCCCACAAGCAGGGGGGGATGAGACCCAGTACTTC; cdr3_aa: CASSPQAGGDETQYF
j_call: TRBJ2-3; d_call: TRBD2; v_call: TRBV10-3; clone_size: .; cdr3_nt: TGTGCCATCAGTGGGGCCCGGGAGGGAGATACGCAGTATTTT; cdr3_aa: CAISGAREGDTQYF
j_call: TRBJ1-5; d_call: .; v_call: TRBV20-1; clone_size: few; cdr3_nt: TGCAGTGCTAGGCGGGATGCCAATCAGCCCCAGCATTTT; cdr3_aa: CSARRDANQPQHF
j_call: TRBJ2-7; d_call: .; v_call: TRBV7-9; clone_size: .; cdr3_nt: TGTGCCAGCGGACGGGGTGTGCAGTACTTC; cdr3_aa: CASGRGVQYF
j_call: TRBJ1-2; d_call: TRBD1; v_call: TRBV4-1; clone_size: .; cdr3_nt: TGCGCCAGCAGCCGTCCCGGGACAGGGAGCAATGGCTACACCTTC; cdr3_aa: CASSRPGTGSNGYTF
j_call: TRBJ2-7; d_call: TRBD1; v_call: TRBV6-4; clone_size: few; cdr3_nt: TGTGCCAGCAGTGAATACGCGGGACAGGGGTCCTACGAGCAGTACTTC; cdr3_aa: CASSEYAGQGSYEQYF
j_call: TRBJ1-2; d_call: TRBD1; v_call: TRBV28; clone_size: many; cdr3_nt: TGTGCCAGCAGTCGGGACAGGACAGTAGTCTATGGCTACACCTTC; cdr3_aa: CASSRDRTVVYGYTF